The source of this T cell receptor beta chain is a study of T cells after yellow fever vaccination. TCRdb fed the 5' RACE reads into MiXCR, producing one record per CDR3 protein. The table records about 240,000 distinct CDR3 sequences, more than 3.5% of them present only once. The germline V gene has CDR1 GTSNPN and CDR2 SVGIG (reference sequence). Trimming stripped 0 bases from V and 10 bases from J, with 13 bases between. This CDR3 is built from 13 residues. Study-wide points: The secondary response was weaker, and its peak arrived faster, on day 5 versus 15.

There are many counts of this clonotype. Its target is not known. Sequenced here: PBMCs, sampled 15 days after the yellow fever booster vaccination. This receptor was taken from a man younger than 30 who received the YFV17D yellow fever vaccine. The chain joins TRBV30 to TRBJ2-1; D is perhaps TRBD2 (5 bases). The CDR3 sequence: CAWSVRLRGEQFF. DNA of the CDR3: TGTGCCTGGAGTGTAAGGCTACGAGGGGAGCAGTTCTTC.